This T cell receptor (beta chain) was obtained from a study of shared clonotypes between healthy human individuals. General observations from the study: Having only a few donors restricted how much genetic and exposure-history diversity was captured. Even with large depth, rarefaction showed that sorted-subset sequencing was incomplete.

Profiled with immunoSEQ multiplex PCR; TCRdb holds only in-frame clones, not every one. The profile shows approximately 2.3 million clones, 93% of them singletons. This clone appeared a single time. Its antigen remains unidentified. Nashville, Tennessee was home to all donors, who were Caucasian adults. This TCR came from a young man in good health. Some clones in this sample may be carry-over from other donors' samples. The sample comprised naive CD4+ T cells from PBMCs. Subset denoted: CD45RA+ positively selected.

CDR3 DNA sequence: TGTGCCAGCAGCTTGAAGGGTGGGACCGGGGAGCTGTTTTTT. Protein product: CASSLKGGTGELFF. This rearrangement joins TRBV5-4 to TRBJ2-2, with no clear D. The CDR3 sequence is 14 residues long. Germline V lookup: CDR1 SGHNT, CDR2 YYREEE (reference sequence). Trimming removed 1 base at V and 5 bases at J, with 9 bases between.